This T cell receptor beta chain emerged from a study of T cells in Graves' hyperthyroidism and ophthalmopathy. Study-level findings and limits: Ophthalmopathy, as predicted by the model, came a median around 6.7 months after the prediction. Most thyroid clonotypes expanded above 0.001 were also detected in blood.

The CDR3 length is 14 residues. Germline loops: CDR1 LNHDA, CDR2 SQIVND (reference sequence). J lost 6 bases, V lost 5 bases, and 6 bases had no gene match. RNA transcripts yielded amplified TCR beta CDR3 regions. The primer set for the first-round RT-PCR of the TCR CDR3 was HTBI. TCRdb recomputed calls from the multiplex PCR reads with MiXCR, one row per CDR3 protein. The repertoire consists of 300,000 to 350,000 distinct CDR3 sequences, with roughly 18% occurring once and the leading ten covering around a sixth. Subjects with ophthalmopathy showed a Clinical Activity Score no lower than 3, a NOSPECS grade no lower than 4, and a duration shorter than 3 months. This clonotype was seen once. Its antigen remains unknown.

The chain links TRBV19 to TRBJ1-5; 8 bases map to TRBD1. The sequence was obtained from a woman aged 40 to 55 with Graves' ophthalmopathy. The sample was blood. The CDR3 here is CASSSDRGVQPQHF. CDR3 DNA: TGTGCCAGTAGTTCAGACAGGGGTGTTCAGCCCCAGCATTTT.